Here is one T cell receptor (beta chain) with its context. The data are from a study of control samples from healthy donors and cancer patients. The CDR3 covers 12 residues. The V gene lost 8 bases and the J gene lost 9 bases, with 11 bases spanning the gap. Method: immunoSEQ multiplex PCR; TCRdb's copy keeps in-frame clones and lacks some. This table lists fewer than 250,000 clones. J is TRBJ1-6 and V is TRBV12-3 or TRBV12-4; no firm D call. Material: blood. The TCR originated in a woman under 40 in good health. CDR3 residues: CASRQDFSPLHF. DNA for the CDR3: TGTGCCAGCCGACAAGACTTTTCACCCCTCCACTTT.